The 19 T cell receptor beta chains below come from one sample, sequenced in a study of OX40 agonist ivuxolimab in advanced cancers. Only in-frame clones appear in the TCRdb table, and some are missing; sequencing was by immunoSEQ multiplex PCR. Among some 95,000 clones listed, just over 90% were seen once. The material was CD4+ or CD8+ T cells sorted from blood, obtained in a trial of the OX40 agonist ivuxolimab. The receptors were gathered from an adult with an advanced solid tumor such as melanoma, head and neck, liver or kidney cancer.

V and J are TRBV28 and TRBJ2-2; D call uncertain. CDR1 is MDHEN and CDR2 is SYDVKM in the germline V gene. The ends were cut back, 1 base at V and 0 bases at J, with 12 bases in the middle. This CDR3 has 17 amino acids. The CDR3 protein is CASSLSSGASNTGELFF. CDR3 DNA sequence: TGTGCCAGCAGTTTATCTTCAGGTGCCTCGAACACCGGGGAGCTGTTTTTT. The full variable domain, completed using reference TRBV28 and TRBJ2-2, is DVKVTQSSRYLVKRTGEKVFLECVQDMDHENMFWYRQDPGLGLRLIYFSYDVKMKEKGDIPEGYSVSREKKERFSLILESASTNQTSMYLCASSLSSGASNTGELFFGEGSRLTVL.

This sequence joins TRBV6-5 and TRBJ2-5; 13 positions agree with TRBD2. This CDR3 comprises 14 residues. The J segment lost 5 bases and the V segment lost 6 bases, leaving 3 bases of the junction unmatched. Germline V CDR1 and CDR2: MNHEY, SVGAGI. The CDR3 region is CASRLAGGRETQYF. In nucleotides, the CDR3 is TGTGCCAGCAGACTAGCGGGAGGGCGGGAGACCCAGTACTTC.

This sequence joins TRBV5-4 and TRBJ1-6; TRBD1 matches 7 bases. Unmatched junction bases numbered 8, after V lost 4 bases and J lost 7 bases. The CDR3 covers 15 residues. CDR1 and CDR2 (germline): SGHNT, YYREEE (reference sequence). The CDR3 region is CASSRDSLINSPLHF. Here the CDR3 DNA reads TGTGCCAGCAGCCGGGACAGTCTAATAAATTCACCCCTCCACTTT.

The rearrangement links TRBV5-1 to TRBJ2-6; D is unresolved. The ends were cut back, 1 base at V and 0 bases at J, with 11 bases in the middle. The germline V gene has CDR1 SGHRS and CDR2 YFSETQ. The CDR3 contains 17 residues. The CDR3 here is CASSLMPGLSGANVLTF. In DNA, the CDR3 is TGCGCCAGCAGCTTGATGCCGGGCCTCTCTGGGGCCAACGTCCTGACTTTC.

The genes are TRBV10-2 and TRBJ1-5, with 9 bases lining up with TRBD1. The V gene end was trimmed by 3 bases and the J gene end by 5 bases; junction bases not matched to a gene: 2. Germline lookup yields CDR1 WSHSY and CDR2 SAAADI. The CDR3 contains 14 residues. The CDR3 spells CASSERTGDQPQHF. Written as DNA, the CDR3 is TGCGCCAGCAGTGAAAGGACAGGGGATCAGCCCCAGCATTTT.

The chain combines TRBV11-2 with TRBJ1-6; TRBD1 is a possible D gene (5 bases). The CDR3 runs to 17 residues. The V end lost 1 base, the J end lost 7 bases, and 17 bases lay between the germline ends. The V gene's germline CDR1 is SGHAT and CDR2 FQNNGV. CDR3 bases: TGTGCCAGCAGCTTAGTATCAGGGTTCGGAGGAAATTCACCCCTCCACTTT. Amino acids: CASSLVSGFGGNSPLHF.

The chain links TRBV5-1 to TRBJ2-3; TRBD1 matches 7 bases. Trimming cost V 4 bases and J 1 base; bases outside gene matches: 3. CDR1 is SGHRS, CDR2 YFSETQ, per germline. The CDR3 has 14 amino acids. CDR3 nucleotides: TGCGCCAGCAGCACCGGACAGGGCACAGATACGCAGTATTTT. Encoded protein: CASSTGQGTDTQYF.

The chain links TRBV6-5 to TRBJ1-1, with unresolved D. Germline lookup yields CDR1 MNHEY and CDR2 SVGAGI. The CDR3 is made up of 14 amino acids. V lost 5 bases and J lost 1, with 11 bases in between. The CDR3 spells CASSAPGKNTEAFF. The CDR3 nucleotides are TGTGCCAGCAGTGCGCCCGGGAAGAACACTGAAGCTTTCTTT.

The gene calls are TRBV6-1 and TRBJ2-3; 14 bases line up with TRBD2. This CDR3 spans 16 amino acids. With 3 bases clipped from V and 4 bases from J, the junction kept 3 bases outside the gene matches. Germline CDR1 reads MNHNS; CDR2 reads SASEGT. The DNA for the CDR3 is TGTGCCAGCAGTGAGGCGACTAGCGGGAGGGCAGATACGCAGTATTTT. Translation: CASSEATSGRADTQYF.

In DNA form, the CDR3 reads TGTGCCAGCAGGTCCTCCATGGGACAGGGGGACTATGGCTACACCTTC. It yields the protein CASRSSMGQGDYGYTF. The chain is built from TRBV28 and TRBJ1-2; the match to TRBD1 covers 11 bases. Germline V lookup: CDR1 MDHEN, CDR2 SYDVKM. Trimming took 6 bases from V and 3 from J; bases not matched to a gene: 9. The CDR3 runs 16 residues.

Worth noting for this clone: One end of the junction is discordant with germline, which a read error may explain. The chain couples TRBV7-9 to TRBJ2-4, with D possibly TRBD2 on 5 matching bases. The CDR3 runs 13 residues. Germline CDR1 reads SEHNR; CDR2 reads FQNEAQ (reference sequence). The CDR3 is CASSLDSGAARDF. CDR3 sequence (DNA): TGTGCCAGCAGCTTAGACTCAGGAGCGGCCCGGGACTTC.

This clone was observed a few times. This chain connects TRBV30 to TRBJ2-7; D may correspond to TRBD1 or TRBD2 (6 bases each). The germline gives CDR1 GTSNPN, CDR2 SVGIG (reference sequence). The CDR3 covers 15 residues. Trimming took 0 bases from V and 6 from J, leaving 18 bases between them. As DNA, the CDR3 is TGTGCCTGGAGTGTAAAGGGTTCGAGGGGGGCCGAGCAGTACTTC. Translated: CAWSVKGSRGAEQYF.

The CDR3 loop reads CASSGILGTEAFF. The CDR3 coding sequence is TGTGCCAGCAGCGGGATTTTGGGCACTGAAGCTTTCTTT. This chain uses TRBV9 with TRBJ1-1; the D is unclear. The germline CDR1 and CDR2 sequences are SGDLS and YYNGEE. This CDR3 contains 13 residues. Trimming took 3 bases from V and 4 from J, leaving 10 bases between them.

This clone was counted once. The chain joins TRBV5-1 to TRBJ2-6; no definite D call. The CDR3 spans 15 residues. The germline V gene encodes CDR1 SGHRS and CDR2 YFSETQ. With 4 bases removed from V and 1 base from J, the gap between germline ends came to 9 bases. The CDR3 protein is CASSPAGSGANVLTF. CDR3 sequence (DNA): TGCGCCAGCAGCCCCGCCGGTTCTGGGGCCAACGTCCTGACTTTC.

This sequence joins TRBV18 and TRBJ2-1, with TRBD1 matching 11 bases. The CDR3 covers 15 residues. Losses at the gene ends were 4 bases for V and 6 bases for J; bases not matched to a gene: 5. CDR1 is KGHSH, CDR2 LQKENI, per germline. The CDR3 loop reads CASSRPGQGGNEQFF. The CDR3 DNA sequence: TGTGCCAGCTCACGACCGGGACAGGGGGGCAATGAGCAGTTCTTC.

In its sample, this clone was seen once. The CDR3 DNA sequence: TGTGCCAGCAGCTTAGCAGGACAAATCACCGGGGAGCTGTTTTTT. Amino acids: CASSLAGQITGELFF. The chain joins TRBV7-8 to TRBJ2-2, with D possibly being TRBD1 (5 bases). From germline, CDR1 is SGHVS and CDR2 FQNEAQ. Trimming removed 0 bases from V and 4 bases from J, with 9 bases in between. The CDR3 runs 15 residues.

The chain recombines TRBV29-1 with TRBJ2-7; D is ambiguous. The CDR3 is 12 residues long. The V gene lost 3 bases and the J gene lost 3 bases, with 9 bases spanning the gap. Germline V gene lookup returns CDR1 SQVTM and CDR2 ANQGSEA. The DNA for the CDR3 is TGCAGCGTTGAGGCCGGGTACTACGAGCAGTACTTC. The encoded protein is CSVEAGYYEQYF.

The gene calls are TRBV7-6 and TRBJ2-1; 8 bases line up with TRBD2. This CDR3 is built from 16 residues. Unmatched junction bases numbered 4, after V lost 1 base and J lost 2 bases. Germline loops: CDR1 SGHVS, CDR2 FNYEAQ. The CDR3 sequence is CASSLGALAAYNEQFF. CDR3 nucleotide sequence: TGTGCCAGCAGCTTAGGGGCACTAGCGGCCTACAATGAGCAGTTCTTC. The variable domain in full, completed from reference TRBV7-6 and TRBJ2-1, reads GAGVSQSPRYKVTKRGQDVALRCDPISGHVSLYWYRQALGQGPEFLTYFNYEAQQDKSGLPNDRFSAERPEGSISTLTIQRTEQRDSAMYRCASSLGALAAYNEQFFGPGTRLTVL.

The CDR3 DNA reads TGTGCCAGCAGCTTAGCAGGGGCCACTGAAGCTTTCTTT. It translates to CASSLAGATEAFF. The gene calls are TRBV11-2 and TRBJ1-1, with a weak D call TRBD1 (6 bases). V lost 1 base and J lost 4, with 7 bases in between. The CDR3 sequence is 13 residues long. Germline V gene data show CDR1 as SGHAT and CDR2 as FQNNGV. The full variable domain, with the rest looked up from reference TRBV11-2 and TRBJ1-1, is EAGVAQSPRYKIIEKRQSVAFWCNPISGHATLYWYQQILGQGPKLLIQFQNNGVVDDSQLPKDRFSAERLKGVDSTLKIQPAKLEDSAVYLCASSLAGATEAFFGQGTRLTVV.